These 30 T cell receptor beta chains originate from one sample sequenced in a study of shared clonotypes between healthy human individuals. TCRdb's table, derived via immunoSEQ multiplex PCR, lists solely in-frame clones and lacks some. The top ten hold roughly 13% of the sample, which has 450,000 to 500,000 clones, roughly 80% seen once. Sequencing was done on a sample of PBMCs. The receptors stem from a woman in her thirties or forties in good health. Some clones in this sample may be carry-over from other donors' samples.

This clone was recorded once. V gene TRBV29-1 combines with J gene TRBJ2-7, with D possibly being TRBD1 or TRBD2 (7 bases each). With 1 base removed from V and 2 bases from J, the gap between germline ends came to 15 bases. Germline V gene data show CDR1 as SQVTM and CDR2 as ANQGSEA. The CDR3 extends over 15 amino acids. The CDR3, as DNA: TGCAGCGTTGAAGGGTTGGGAGGGGGCGCCTACGAGCAGTACTTC. Protein: CSVEGLGGGAYEQYF.

Of note for this clone: It differs at one base from a far larger clone, so likely a read error. The chain employs TRBV20-1 and TRBJ1-2; no clear D gene. CDR3 size: 11 residues. Trimming stripped 6 bases from V and 5 bases from J, with 10 bases between. Per the germline V gene, CDR1 is DFQATT and CDR2 is SNEGSKA (reference sequence). CDR3 residues: CSAYSVYGYTF. In nucleotides, the CDR3 is TGCAGTGCCTACAGTGTGTATGGCTACACCTTC.

Worth noting for this clone: A read error likely explains this, since a far larger clone differs by one base. Other nucleotide sequences in the sample specify the same CDR3. The chain combines TRBV6-5 with TRBJ1-1; 8 nucleotides align to TRBD1. V was clipped by 2 bases and J by 4 bases; unmatched bases: 9. Germline values: CDR1 MNHEY, CDR2 SVGAGI. The CDR3 loop spans 16 amino acids. CDR3 loop: CASSYVPDRGGTEAFF. In DNA, the CDR3 is TGTGCCAGCAGTTACGTCCCTGACAGGGGTGGCACTGAAGCTTTCTTT.

V and J are TRBV7-2 and TRBJ1-1; no firm D call. The V end lost 4 bases, the J end lost 1 base, and 7 bases lay between the germline ends. The CDR3 covers 13 residues. The V gene's germline CDR1 is SGHTA and CDR2 FQGNSA. The CDR3 DNA follows: TGTGCCAGCAGCTCCGACTGGAACACTGAAGCTTTCTTT. Translated, it gives CASSSDWNTEAFF.

DNA of the CDR3: TGTGCCAGTAGTCAGCCCCGGGGGACAGGGGGCGCTTCTGGAGAGACCCAGTACTTC. Translating gives CASSQPRGTGGASGETQYF. The chain carries TRBV19 and TRBJ2-5; 12 nucleotides line up with TRBD1. The V gene's germline CDR1 is LNHDA and CDR2 SQIVND (reference sequence). Trimming cost V 5 bases and J 4 bases; bases outside gene matches: 17. The CDR3 loop spans 19 amino acids.

The CDR3 DNA sequence: TGTGCCAGCTCACCCCGGACAGGGTCTGGTTACGAGCAGTACTTC. Translation gives CASSPRTGSGYEQYF. The V and J genes are TRBV18 and TRBJ2-7; 8 positions match TRBD1. V was pared by 3 bases and J by 4 bases, with 8 bases of the junction left unmatched. This CDR3 contains 15 residues. Germline CDR1 KGHSH, CDR2 LQKENI.

Points on this clone: This probably arose from a read error, given a far larger clone one base away. Other DNA sequences in this specimen translate into the identical CDR3. This sequence joins TRBV11-2 and TRBJ1-5; D is ambiguous. The germline gives CDR1 SGHAT, CDR2 FQNNGV. The CDR3 length is 13 residues. CDR3 loop: CASGQFDNQPQHF. CDR3 nucleotide sequence: TGTGCAAGCGGGCAGTTTGACAATCAGCCCCAGCATTTT.

The rearrangement links TRBV5-1 to TRBJ2-5; D remains ambiguous. CDR1 is SGHRS and CDR2 is YFSETQ in the germline V gene. With 2 bases removed from V and 3 bases from J, the gap between germline ends came to 14 bases. There are 15 residues in the CDR3. The CDR3 sequence is CASSFGNRDKETQYF. The CDR3 DNA sequence: TGCGCCAGCAGCTTTGGAAACAGAGATAAAGAGACCCAGTACTTC.

The chain carries TRBV28 and TRBJ1-3; D is unresolved. V shed 2 bases and J shed 1 base, with 9 bases lying between them. CDR1 is MDHEN and CDR2 is SYDVKM in the germline V gene. This CDR3 is 15 amino acids long. The CDR3 coding sequence is TGTGCCAGCAGTTTAGTTCGGAAATCTGGAAACACCATATATTTT. It is translated as CASSLVRKSGNTIYF.

This chain uses TRBV16 with TRBJ2-5; D may correspond to TRBD1 or TRBD2 (5 bases each). The CDR3 has 13 residues. The germline V gene has CDR1 KGHSY and CDR2 FQNENV. The V end was cut by 6 bases, the J end by 0 bases, with 8 bases between. The CDR3 here is CASSRGHQETQYF. The CDR3 region has the DNA TGTGCCAGCAGTCGGGGACACCAAGAGACCCAGTACTTC.

The CDR3: CASNQRPSYNEQFF. DNA of the CDR3: TGTGCCAGCAATCAGAGGCCATCCTACAATGAGCAGTTCTTC. J is TRBJ2-1 and V is TRBV5-6, with D hard to call. CDR1 SGHDT and CDR2 YYEEEE come from the germline V gene. The CDR3 consists of 14 residues. Trimming removed 6 bases from V and 1 base from J, with 11 bases in between.

The CDR3 bases are TGTGCCAGCTCAACCCTGACAGAGAACACTGAAGCTTTCTTT. As protein: CASSTLTENTEAFF. This chain links TRBV18 with TRBJ1-1; possible D gene TRBD1, 5 bases. This CDR3 region has 14 residues. The ends were cut back, 5 bases at V and 1 base at J, with 11 bases in the middle. Germline V lookup: CDR1 KGHSH, CDR2 LQKENI.

CDR3 protein: CASSLWTGGYNEQFF. The CDR3 region has the DNA TGTGCCAGCAGCTTGTGGACAGGGGGTTACAATGAGCAGTTCTTC. The genes are TRBV7-2 and TRBJ2-1, with 10 bases matching TRBD1. This CDR3 contains 15 residues. Losses at the gene ends were 3 bases for V and 4 bases for J; bases not matched to a gene: 3. Germline CDR1 and CDR2: SGHTA and FQGNSA.

As for this clone: A far more abundant clone sits one base away, making this likely a read error. This rearrangement joins TRBV29-1 to TRBJ2-1, with 8 nucleotides matching TRBD2. This CDR3 has 15 residues. Trimming cost V 4 bases and J 6 bases; bases outside gene matches: 11. Germline-derived CDR1 and CDR2 are SQVTM and ANQGSEA. The CDR3 bases are TGCAGCGTTGGACGATCGGGGGGGCTGATCAATGAGCAGTTCTTC. As protein: CSVGRSGGLINEQFF.

This chain connects TRBV9 to TRBJ2-5, with a weak D call TRBD1 (5 bases). The CDR3 totals 14 residues. V lost 4 bases and J lost 4, with 14 bases in between. Germline CDR1 reads SGDLS; CDR2 reads YYNGEE. The CDR3 nucleotides read TGTGCCAGCAGCTTAGCTTGGCAGGGAGAGACCCAGTACTTC. Protein: CASSLAWQGETQYF.

The genes are TRBV7-2 and TRBJ2-7, with D perhaps matching TRBD1 (5 bases). The V end was cut by 7 bases, the J end by 3 bases, with 16 bases between. The germline V gene has CDR1 SGHTA and CDR2 FQGNSA. This CDR3 has 14 amino acids. The CDR3 DNA sequence: TGTGCCAGCAACACTATCGGACAAAACTACGAGCAGTACTTC. Translated, it gives CASNTIGQNYEQYF.

Turning to this clone: This likely traces to a read error, being one base from a far larger clone. The J gene is TRBJ2-7, the V gene TRBV13; D is perhaps TRBD1 (5 bases). Germline V gives CDR1 PRHDT, CDR2 FYEKMQ (reference sequence). This CDR3 is built from 14 residues. The CDR3: CASSSTASSCEQYF. In nucleotides, the CDR3 is TGTGCCAGCAGCTCGACAGCGTCCTCCTGCGAGCAGTACTTC.

Comment on this clone: A read error is likely here: a far larger clone is one base away. The chain joins TRBV5-1 to TRBJ2-5; 9 bases map to TRBD2. J lost 8 bases, V lost 2 bases, and 10 bases had no gene match. This CDR3 has 15 amino acids. In germline, CDR1 is SGHRS, CDR2 YFSETQ. The CDR3 here is CASSLAAGGGDTQYF. CDR3 DNA: TGCGCCAGCAGCTTAGCAGCGGGAGGTGGAGATACCCAGTACTTC. Complete variable domain (other parts from reference TRBV5-1 and TRBJ2-5): KAGVTQTPRYLIKTRGQQVTLSCSPISGHRSVSWYQQTPGQGLQFLFEYFSETQRNKGNFPGRFSGRQFSNSRSEMNVSTLELGDSALYLCASSLAAGGGDTQYFGPGTRLLVL.

The chain carries TRBV11-2 and TRBJ2-7, with 10 bases lining up with TRBD2. V dropped 6 bases and J dropped 5; count of bases not matched to a gene: 10. The CDR3 covers 15 residues. Looked up from germline, CDR1 is SGHAT and CDR2 is FQNNGV. This CDR3 reads CASSPQLAGVDEQYF. The CDR3 DNA follows: TGTGCCAGCAGTCCTCAGCTAGCGGGAGTGGACGAGCAGTACTTC.

The rearrangement joins TRBV28 to TRBJ1-1, with TRBD1 matching 10 bases. J lost 0 bases, V lost 2 bases, and 18 bases had no gene match. CDR3 size: 21 residues. Germline V lookup: CDR1 MDHEN, CDR2 SYDVKM. CDR3 coding DNA: TGTGCCAGCAGTTTAGATACCCATAATCCGGGACAGGGGCGCTTGAACACTGAAGCTTTCTTT. It encodes CASSLDTHNPGQGRLNTEAFF. The full variable domain, rest sourced from reference TRBV28 and TRBJ1-1, is DVKVTQSSRYLVKRTGEKVFLECVQDMDHENMFWYRQDPGLGLRLIYFSYDVKMKEKGDIPEGYSVSREKKERFSLILESASTNQTSMYLCASSLDTHNPGQGRLNTEAFFGQGTRLTVV.

This clone has just one count. The chain couples TRBV6-5 to TRBJ1-2; no clear D gene. This CDR3 has 13 residues. V gave up 6 bases and J gave up 8 bases, with 16 bases separating them. The V gene's germline CDR1 is MNHEY and CDR2 SVGAGI. CDR3 coding DNA: TGTGCCAGCAGGGGCTGGGCACACGACGGCTACACCTTC. This gives the protein CASRGWAHDGYTF.

The table lists this clone with many counts. This chain uses TRBV6-5 with TRBJ1-1, with D hard to call. V was trimmed by 5 bases and J by 1 base, leaving 8 bases between them. CDR3 length: 13 residues. Germline assignment: CDR1 MNHEY and CDR2 SVGAGI. CDR3 in amino acids: CASSRTENTEAFF. DNA of the CDR3: TGTGCCAGCAGTCGAACAGAGAACACTGAAGCTTTCTTT.

This sequence joins TRBV11-2 and TRBJ2-3; unclear D gene. This CDR3 comprises 14 residues. Trimming took off 8 bases at V and 5 bases at J, with 17 bases between the two ends. Germline CDR1 reads SGHAT; CDR2 reads FQNNGV. CDR3 sequence reads: CASGRLGMGDTQYF. For the CDR3, the DNA is TGTGCCAGCGGAAGACTCGGCATGGGAGATACGCAGTATTTT.

This clone was detected once. This specimen includes other DNA sequences encoding the same CDR3. The rearrangement joins TRBV2 to TRBJ2-2; either TRBD1 or TRBD2 may fit D (5 bases each). Between the trimmed V and J ends, which lost 8 bases and 4 bases, there was a span of 20 bases. In germline, CDR1 is SNHLY, CDR2 FYNNEI. The CDR3 contains 16 residues. The CDR3 sequence: CASSGIGVGLTGELFF. The CDR3 DNA reads as TGTGCCAGCTCCGGGATAGGGGTCGGCCTCACCGGGGAGCTGTTTTTT.

This clone was seen a single time. A far bigger clonotype differs at one base, so this is likely a read error. Other nucleotide sequences in the sample specify the same CDR3. V usage is TRBV30 and J usage is TRBJ1-1; no clear D. This CDR3 is 13 amino acids long. CDR1 is GTSNPN and CDR2 is SVGIG in the germline V gene (reference sequence). The CDR3 here is CAWNRLGNTEAFF. CDR3 in DNA: TGTGCCTGGAATCGGCTGGGGAACACTGAAGCCTTCTTT.

The V and J genes are TRBV27 and TRBJ2-2; 8 positions agree with TRBD1. The V and J ends lost 5 bases and 2 bases, in that order; junction bases with no gene match: 13. The CDR3 is 18 amino acids. Germline V lookup: CDR1 MNHEY, CDR2 SMNVEV (reference sequence). The CDR3 loop reads CASSTTGVGTLNTGELFF. CDR3 coding DNA: TGTGCCAGCAGTACGACAGGGGTAGGGACTTTAAACACCGGGGAGCTGTTTTTT.

DNA for the CDR3: TGCGCCAGCAGCCAAGAGAGGGGCAGAACCGGGGAGCTGTTTTTT. Protein sequence: CASSQERGRTGELFF. V gene TRBV4-1 combines with J gene TRBJ2-2; possibly TRBD1 or TRBD2 for D (5 bases each). Per germline, CDR1 MGHRA and CDR2 YSYEKL. The CDR3 is 15 amino acids. V was cut by 0 bases and J by 5 bases, with 10 bases left in between.

In regard to this clone: A far larger clone is only one base removed, so a read error is likely. The J gene is TRBJ1-1, the V gene TRBV29-1; weak D call: TRBD1 (5 bases). The germline gives CDR1 SQVTM, CDR2 ANQGSEA. The V and J ends lost 8 bases and 2 bases respectively, with 12 bases between them. This CDR3 is 12 amino acids long. CDR3 nucleotide sequence: TGCAGCTTCGGTGACAGTAACACTGAAGCTTTCTTT. Amino acids: CSFGDSNTEAFF.

The count of this clone is one. This likely traces to a read error, being one base from a far larger clone. This specimen includes other DNA sequences encoding the same CDR3. V gene TRBV19 combines with J gene TRBJ1-1; perhaps TRBD1 as D (5 bases). The CDR3 totals 15 residues. Germline V lookup: CDR1 LNHDA, CDR2 SQIVND (reference sequence). Here the CDR3 DNA reads TGTGCCAGTAGTCCTCCCGCTCAGGGAAACACTGAAGCCTTCTTT. Protein sequence: CASSPPAQGNTEAFF.

V gene TRBV5-1 combines with J gene TRBJ1-1; 9 bases agree with TRBD1. Germline CDR1 reads SGHRS; CDR2 reads YFSETQ. V dropped 3 bases and J dropped 5; count of bases not matched to a gene: 8. The CDR3 sequence is 15 residues long. CDR3 region: CASSWGTGIDTEAFF. In DNA form, the CDR3 reads TGCGCCAGCAGCTGGGGGACAGGGATCGATACTGAAGCTTTCTTT.